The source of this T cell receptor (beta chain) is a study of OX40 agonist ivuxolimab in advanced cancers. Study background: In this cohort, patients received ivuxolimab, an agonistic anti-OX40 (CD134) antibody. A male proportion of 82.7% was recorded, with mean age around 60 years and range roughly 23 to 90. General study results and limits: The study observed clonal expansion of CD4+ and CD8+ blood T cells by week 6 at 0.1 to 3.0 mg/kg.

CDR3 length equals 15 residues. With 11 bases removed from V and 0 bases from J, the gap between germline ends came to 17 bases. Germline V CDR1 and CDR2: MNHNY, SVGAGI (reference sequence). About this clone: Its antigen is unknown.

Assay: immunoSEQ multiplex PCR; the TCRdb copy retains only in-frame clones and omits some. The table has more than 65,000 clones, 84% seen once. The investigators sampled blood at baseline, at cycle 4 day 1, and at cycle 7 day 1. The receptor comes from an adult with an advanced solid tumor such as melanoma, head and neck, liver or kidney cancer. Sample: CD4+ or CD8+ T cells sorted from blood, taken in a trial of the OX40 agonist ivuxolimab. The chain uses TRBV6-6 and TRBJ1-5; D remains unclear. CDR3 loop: CASKPTGYSNQPQHF. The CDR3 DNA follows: TGTGCCTCCAAACCGACGGGCTATAGCAATCAGCCCCAGCATTTT.